This T cell receptor (beta chain) is from a study of T cells in Graves' hyperthyroidism and ophthalmopathy. Study-level points and caveats: The model's output predicted ophthalmopathy at a median of about 6.5 months prior to onset. Appearing also in blood were most of the thyroid clonotypes expanded above 0.001.

A lack of ophthalmopathy progression within 18 months defined stable Graves' hyperthyroidism. The study enrolled patients aged 18 to 65 with newly diagnosed hyperthyroidism of under 2 months' duration. Many counts were recorded for this clonotype. What it binds is unknown. Using RNA transcripts as the source, TCR beta CDR3 regions were amplified. During a first-round RT-PCR of the TCR CDR3, the HTBI primer set was used. TCRdb re-called the multiplex PCR reads through MiXCR, storing one row per CDR3 protein. This table has roughly 380,000 distinct CDR3 sequences, approximately 13% appearing once. The specimen sequenced was blood. The TCR comes from a woman aged 18-29 years with Graves' hyperthyroidism.

The CDR3 DNA reads as TGTGCCAGCAACGACAGGGGGCAAAGTCAGCCCCAGCATTTT. Encoded protein: CASNDRGQSQPQHF. The genes are TRBV5-6 and TRBJ1-5; the match to TRBD1 covers 10 bases. The CDR3 has 14 amino acids. V lost 6 bases to trimming and J lost 6 bases; unmatched junction nucleotides: 6. CDR1 SGHDT and CDR2 YYEEEE come from the germline V gene.